These 26 T cell receptor beta chains were sequenced from one sample in a study of CD8+ T cells in alopecia areata. cDNA reverse transcribed from extracted RNA served as the sequencing template. TCRdb keeps only in-frame clones here, not all; method: immunoSEQ multiplex PCR. The sample lists approximately 150,000 clones; 45% to 60% were seen once. The source material was CD4+ T cells sorted from blood. These TCRs come from a human donor with alopecia areata.

The rearrangement uses TRBV5-1 and TRBJ2-1, with TRBD2 matching 8 bases. Unmatched junction bases numbered 12, after V lost 4 bases and J lost 6 bases. CDR3 length equals 16 residues. Germline values: CDR1 SGHRS, CDR2 YFSETQ. This chain's CDR3 is CASSESRGLGVNEQFF. Written as DNA, the CDR3 is TGCGCCAGCAGCGAGAGTAGGGGACTAGGGGTCAATGAGCAGTTCTTC.

The CDR3 spells CASSLVVGQQETQYF. The CDR3 DNA sequence: TGCGCCAGCAGCTTGGTCGTCGGCCAACAAGAGACCCAGTACTTC. The chain has TRBV5-1 and TRBJ2-5; D remains ambiguous. The CDR3 is made up of 15 amino acids. The germline CDR1 and CDR2 sequences are SGHRS and YFSETQ. The germline V and J ends were trimmed by 0 bases and 2 bases, with 11 bases remaining between them. Based on the CDR3 plus reference TRBV5-1 and TRBJ2-5, the full variable domain is KAGVTQTPRYLIKTRGQQVTLSCSPISGHRSVSWYQQTPGQGLQFLFEYFSETQRNKGNFPGRFSGRQFSNSRSEMNVSTLELGDSALYLCASSLVVGQQETQYFGPGTRLLVL.

The chain has TRBV28 and TRBJ2-1; 8 bases agree with TRBD2. CDR3 length equals 16 residues. Germline-derived CDR1 and CDR2 are MDHEN and SYDVKM. Trimming cost V 6 bases and J 1 base; bases outside gene matches: 8. The CDR3 reads CASSSQRGLSYNEQFF. As DNA, the CDR3 is TGTGCCAGCAGCTCACAGCGGGGGCTATCCTACAATGAGCAGTTCTTC.

CDR3 amino acids: CASRDRAGTDTQYF. CDR3 coding DNA: TGTGCCAGCAGGGACAGGGCCGGCACAGATACGCAGTATTTT. The chain has TRBV6-5 and TRBJ2-3; TRBD1 aligns across 8 bases. CDR1 and CDR2 (germline): MNHEY, SVGAGI. V lost 6 bases, J lost 1 base, and 3 bases stayed unmatched. The length of the CDR3 is 14 residues.

This clone has only a few counts. The chain uses TRBV19 and TRBJ2-1, with 14 bases lining up with TRBD2. The CDR3 spans 17 residues. V shed 5 bases, J shed 4 bases, and the junction held 7 bases outside the gene matches. Per germline, CDR1 LNHDA and CDR2 SQIVND (reference sequence). CDR3 protein: CASSSWTSGRFYNEQFF. CDR3 nucleotides: TGTGCCAGTAGTTCTTGGACTAGCGGGAGGTTTTACAATGAGCAGTTCTTC.

This clone was seen a few times. The chain recombines TRBV19 with TRBJ2-3; no firm D call. Trimming removed 10 bases from V and 9 bases from J, with 17 bases in between. Looked up from germline, CDR1 is LNHDA and CDR2 is SQIVND (reference sequence). This CDR3 has 12 residues. The CDR3 bases are TGTGCCACTCGGGCCTGGCATGGCACGCAGTATTTT. It encodes CATRAWHGTQYF.

J is TRBJ1-1 and V is TRBV29-1, with TRBD1 matching 8 bases. The V segment lost 7 bases and the J segment 4 bases; nucleotides outside the gene matches: 17. CDR1 is SQVTM, CDR2 ANQGSEA, per germline. There are 16 residues in the CDR3. This chain's CDR3 is CSAGGAGGELGTEAFF. In nucleotides, the CDR3 is TGCAGCGCCGGGGGGGCAGGGGGCGAACTGGGCACTGAAGCTTTCTTT.

This clone appeared a few times. The V gene is TRBV5-1, the J gene TRBJ2-5, with D tentatively TRBD1 (6 bases). The CDR3 is 13 amino acids. Germline loops: CDR1 SGHRS, CDR2 YFSETQ. Trimming shortened V by 4 bases and J by 5 bases, and 12 bases separated the two germline ends. This CDR3 reads CASSLGTPETQYF. CDR3 DNA: TGCGCCAGCAGCCTGGGGACACCCGAGACCCAGTACTTC.

The chain joins TRBV2 to TRBJ2-1, with 7 bases aligning to TRBD1. This CDR3 has 15 amino acids. Germline assignment: CDR1 SNHLY and CDR2 FYNNEI. V shed 4 bases, J shed 6 bases, and the junction held 9 bases outside the gene matches. The CDR3 DNA reads TGTGCCAGCAGTGGACAGGGAACTTACTTCAATGAGCAGTTCTTC. This translates into CASSGQGTYFNEQFF.

This clone showed up many times. The sample carries other DNA sequences with the same CDR3. CDR3 sequence reads: CASSSPNEQFF. In nucleotides, the CDR3 is TGTGCCAGCAGCTCTCCCAATGAGCAGTTCTTC. The chain couples TRBV28 to TRBJ2-1, with unresolved D. The ends were cut back, 6 bases at V and 6 bases at J, with 6 bases in the middle. This CDR3 has 11 amino acids. Per germline, CDR1 MDHEN and CDR2 SYDVKM. Full variable domain (missing parts from reference TRBV28 and TRBJ2-1): DVKVTQSSRYLVKRTGEKVFLECVQDMDHENMFWYRQDPGLGLRLIYFSYDVKMKEKGDIPEGYSVSREKKERFSLILESASTNQTSMYLCASSSPNEQFFGPGTRLTVL.

This clone was seen only a few times. J is TRBJ1-1 and V is TRBV7-3; 7 positions agree with TRBD1. With V trimmed by 5 bases and J by 11 bases, 11 bases remained unmatched. This CDR3 has 13 residues. Germline V CDR1 and CDR2: SGHTA, FQGTGA. CDR3 nucleotide sequence: TGTGCCAGCAGCCAAAGACAGGGCCTTGGGGCTTTCTTT. This translates into CASSQRQGLGAFF.

This clone appeared a few times. The chain combines TRBV10-3 with TRBJ2-7; D call uncertain. V lost 2 bases, J lost 5 bases, and 4 bases lay in between. This CDR3 is 11 amino acids long. CDR1 and CDR2 (germline): ENHRY, SYGVKD. The CDR3 loop reads CAISERDEQYF. For the CDR3, the DNA is TGTGCCATCAGTGAGAGGGACGAGCAGTACTTC.

This clone has a handful of counts. CDR3 sequence reads: CSAGQDSTDTQYF. DNA for the CDR3: TGCAGCGCTGGACAGGACAGCACAGATACGCAGTATTTT. The V gene is TRBV29-1, the J gene TRBJ2-3, with 7 bases aligning to TRBD1. The V segment lost 7 bases and the J segment 0 bases; nucleotides outside the gene matches: 4. The CDR3 extends over 13 amino acids. CDR1 is SQVTM and CDR2 is ANQGSEA in the germline V gene.

The chain carries TRBV30 and TRBJ2-7; D uncertain. Germline values: CDR1 GTSNPN, CDR2 SVGIG (reference sequence). Trimming took 0 bases from V and 3 from J, leaving 9 bases between them. CDR3 length: 13 residues. CDR3 DNA sequence: TGTGCCTGGAGTGTTATTAACCTCTACGAGCAGTACTTC. Translated: CAWSVINLYEQYF.

The rearrangement joins TRBV6-5 to TRBJ2-5; TRBD2 might be the D (6 bases). V was pared by 2 bases and J by 3 bases, with 10 bases between. Germline V lookup: CDR1 MNHEY, CDR2 SVGAGI. The CDR3 is 14 residues long. The CDR3 coding sequence is TGTGCCAGCAGTTACCTGACTAGGAAAGAGACCCAGTACTTC. Its translation is CASSYLTRKETQYF.

The chain combines TRBV6-6 with TRBJ2-3; D may match TRBD1 or TRBD2 (7 bases each). V lost 4 bases to trimming and J lost 2 bases, with 13 bases between them. Germline V gene data show CDR1 as MNHNY and CDR2 as SVGAGI (reference sequence). The CDR3 contains 15 residues. CDR3 DNA sequence: TGTGCCAGCAGTTTACAGGGGAGGGCCACAGATACGCAGTATTTT. It codes for CASSLQGRATDTQYF.

This clone has just a few counts. The V gene is TRBV30, the J gene TRBJ2-3; maybe TRBD2 (7 bases). Trimming removed 2 bases at V and 4 bases at J, with 16 bases between. The CDR3 length is 15 residues. Germline values: CDR1 GTSNPN, CDR2 SVGIG (reference sequence). The CDR3 nucleotides read TGTGCCTGGAGTCCCGGGGGGCGAAAAGCAGATACGCAGTATTTT. Residues: CAWSPGGRKADTQYF.

The table lists this clone with a count of one. This chain links TRBV29-1 with TRBJ1-1; D gene unclear. The CDR3 spans 13 residues. From germline, CDR1 is SQVTM and CDR2 ANQGSEA. V gave up 5 bases and J gave up 0 bases, with 10 bases separating them. The CDR3 bases are TGCAGCGTTTTCCCTGGGATGAACACTGAAGCTTTCTTT. Its protein is CSVFPGMNTEAFF.

V is TRBV9 and J is TRBJ2-7, with D hard to call. The V gene's germline CDR1 is SGDLS and CDR2 YYNGEE. Trimming left V 4 bases short and J 4 bases short, with 12 bases between. The CDR3 extends over 13 amino acids. CDR3 nucleotide sequence: TGTGCCAGCAGCCGTAATACGATGTACGAGCAGTACTTC. It is translated as CASSRNTMYEQYF.

The chain links TRBV19 to TRBJ1-5, with D tentatively TRBD1 (6 bases). The CDR3 runs to 14 residues. Germline V CDR1 and CDR2: LNHDA, SQIVND (reference sequence). The V and J ends lost 3 bases and 1 base respectively, with 7 bases between them. CDR3 DNA sequence: TGTGCCAGTAGTATGGACAGAAGCAATCAGCCCCAGCATTTT. It translates to CASSMDRSNQPQHF.

The V call is TRBV10-3, the J call TRBJ2-1, with D uncertain. Germline CDR1 and CDR2: ENHRY and SYGVKD. This CDR3 region has 15 residues. Trimming shortened V by 6 bases and J by 0 bases, and 12 bases separated the two germline ends. CDR3 region: CAISPNSGSYNEQFF. The CDR3 DNA reads TGTGCCATCAGCCCCAACAGTGGCTCCTACAATGAGCAGTTCTTC.

This clone was observed a few times. This chain uses TRBV5-1 with TRBJ2-2; D perhaps matches TRBD2 (6 bases). V was pared by 2 bases and J by 2 bases, with 10 bases between. Germline lookup yields CDR1 SGHRS and CDR2 YFSETQ. The CDR3 runs 15 residues. In DNA form, the CDR3 reads TGCGCCAGCAGCTTCACGGGAGCAAACACCGGGGAGCTGTTTTTT. Translated, it gives CASSFTGANTGELFF.

J is TRBJ2-3 and V is TRBV5-1; weak D call: TRBD1 (5 bases). The CDR3 length is 14 residues. V was trimmed by 3 bases and J by 2 bases, leaving 10 bases between them. The V gene's germline CDR1 is SGHRS and CDR2 YFSETQ. CDR3 nucleotide sequence: TGCGCCAGCAGCTACGGACAAGACACAGATACGCAGTATTTT. Translation: CASSYGQDTDTQYF.

The sample holds a few counts of this clone. The chain recombines TRBV7-9 with TRBJ1-5; D gene uncertain. The CDR3 extends over 13 amino acids. Trimming left V 3 bases short and J 7 bases short, with 10 bases between. The germline V gene encodes CDR1 SEHNR and CDR2 FQNEAQ (reference sequence). The chain's CDR3 is CASSFEGFQPQHF. CDR3 nucleotides: TGTGCCAGCAGCTTTGAGGGTTTCCAGCCCCAGCATTTT.

J is TRBJ2-1 and V is TRBV5-1; 10 nucleotides line up with TRBD2. With 0 bases clipped from V and 4 bases from J, the junction kept 4 bases outside the gene matches. Germline V gene data show CDR1 as SGHRS and CDR2 as YFSETQ. This CDR3 has 16 amino acids. The CDR3 is CASSLVASGGYNEQFF. The CDR3 coding sequence is TGCGCCAGCAGCTTGGTAGCTAGCGGGGGATACAATGAGCAGTTCTTC. Variable domain in full (rest from reference TRBV5-1 and TRBJ2-1): KAGVTQTPRYLIKTRGQQVTLSCSPISGHRSVSWYQQTPGQGLQFLFEYFSETQRNKGNFPGRFSGRQFSNSRSEMNVSTLELGDSALYLCASSLVASGGYNEQFFGPGTRLTVL.

The chain recombines TRBV29-1 with TRBJ1-1; D gene uncertain. V was cut by 7 bases and J by 1 base, with 10 bases left in between. Germline V gene lookup returns CDR1 SQVTM and CDR2 ANQGSEA. The CDR3 is 12 residues long. In DNA, the CDR3 is TGCAGCGCCGCACGGGAGAACACTGAAGCTTTCTTT. It encodes CSAARENTEAFF. The full variable domain, with the rest looked up from reference TRBV29-1 and TRBJ1-1, is SAVISQKPSRDICQRGTSLTIQCQVDSQVTMMFWYRQQPGQSLTLIATANQGSEATYESGFVIDKFPISRPNLTFSTLTVSNMSPEDSSIYLCSAARENTEAFFGQGTRLTVV.